This T cell receptor (beta chain) was captured by sequencing in a study of vaccination and CD4 T cells after COVID-19. Study-level information: Cultures serving as controls received a peptide pool (CEFX or HIV-1 Nef) or no peptide.

Sequencing of DNA taken from cultured CD4+ T cells relied on the Oncomine TCR Beta short-read assay. TCRdb processed the PCR reads anew with MiXCR; each CDR3 protein has one entry. This table holds 10,000 to 15,000 distinct CDR3 sequences, around 77% found once. Described treatment: roughly ten-day PBMC culture with coronavirus spike peptide pools or control peptides (ViraFEST assay). Positivity by PCR occurred from March to December 2020, a period that predated US Alpha, Beta and Delta variants. IL-2 (about 10 IU/ml) and peptide pools (10 ug/ml) were added to cultures of under 2.5 million PBMCs per well. Findings of the study overall: In median terms, SARS-CoV-2-reactive clonotypes went from approximately 21 to 40, a nonsignificant rise.

This clonotype appeared once. What it recognizes is unknown. Trimming left V 11 bases short and J 1 base short, with 8 bases between. The CDR3 runs 11 residues. From germline, CDR1 is SNHLY and CDR2 FYNNEI. The sequenced sample was CD4+ T cells from blood, cultured in vitro. The source is a human donor who had recovered from COVID-19. V is TRBV2 and J is TRBJ2-5; D is perhaps TRBD1 or TRBD2 (6 bases each). The CDR3 DNA reads TGTGCCGGAGGGGGCCAAGAGACCCAGTACTTC. Its protein is CAGGGQETQYF.